This T cell receptor (beta chain) was documented in a study of blood T cell repertoires in COVID-19 (TCRdb year 2020). General notes on the study: The collaborator samples originated in the United States, Italy and Spain and spanned the acute and convalescent phases of COVID-19. The dataset comprised deeply sampled blood TCRbeta repertoires from subjects exposed to, actively infected with, or recovered from COVID-19. A de-identified subject ID, COVID-19 status, age in years and sex were almost always included in the sample metadata. The prospective study material was composed of cDNA or gDNA derived from T cells, B-cell-depleted T cells, or PBMCs. Samples were obtained from the ongoing ImmuneRACE study (first 160 participants) and from roughly 1,300 subjects provided by 6 global collaborators. Where available, HLA class I and class II types were obtained from metadata supplied by the sample provider rather than from assay-based typing. The repertoires were released in a freely available public database intended as a resource for research on the immune response to SARS-CoV-2. Summary of the overall study and its limitations: How much clinical and demographic metadata was included differed by source and by participant, and the metadata was provided uncurated.

TCRbeta CDR3 regions were amplified from genomic DNA using the immunoSEQ Assay, a bias-controlled multiplex PCR. Concerning the study's data processing: The number of nucleated cells in each sample was estimated by amplification of reference gene primers within the assay. To quantify the absolute abundance of each unique TCRbeta CDR3 rearrangement, sequence reads were collapsed and filtered. For each sample, productive Simpson clonality was calculated by taking the square root of Simpson's diversity index across productive rearrangements. The source is immuneACCESS, and TCRdb retained only in-frame sequences with V and J called. Part of the clones is not carried over; for the studies checked, unresolved V genes explain less than half of this, and the remainder is unexplained. The V and J calls and clone size were taken over from that table, and D and trimming were inferred from the DNA. For this sample the table gives some 250,000 clones, of which 91% were detected only once. The leading ten clones occupy 0.95% to 1.5% of the sample.

Enrolling through a virtual design, the prospective study's participants ranged in age from roughly 18 to 95 years and lived across 24 United States geographic areas. In the prospective study, cohorts were assigned on the basis of participant-reported clinical history obtained from a screening survey and a study questionnaire. Mobile phlebotomists in the prospective study collected whole blood, serum and a nasopharyngeal or oropharyngeal swab from every participant. Additional blood draws and questionnaires over an approximately two-month period could optionally be provided by prospective study participants. Prospective study blood samples were shipped either frozen or at room temperature before DNA extraction. Remarks on this clone: Its target antigen remains unknown. No base quality values were provided; no much bigger clone lies one nucleotide off.

The clonotype was recovered from a human donor in a cohort exposed to, infected with or recovered from COVID-19 (not recorded which). The donor label of this sample is uncertain. The material sequenced was PBMCs or T cells enriched from blood (not recorded which).

CDR3 sequence: CASRPGTAPEAFF. In nucleotide form, the sequence is TGTGCCAGCAGACCAGGGACAGCCCCTGAAGCTTTCTTT. Recombination linked TRBV12-3 or TRBV12-4 to TRBJ1-1; 7 of the junction bases match TRBD1. Trimming removed 6 bases from V and 6 bases from J; the gene matches leave 7 bases unexplained. From the cysteine up to the phenylalanine, the CDR3 has a length of 13 residues. The retained sequence is limited to the CDR3, 39 bases, with the frame set at the first base.